This note documents a single TCR beta chain sequence. Its antigen is still unknown. Base qualities are not at hand, and no much larger clone is one base apart. CD8 naive samples consisted of CD45RO-negative cells that were positively selected for CCR7, yielding a CD45RA+CCR7+ population without TemRA cells. Healthy HIV-negative adults with no recently reported acute infections or vaccinations were included as donors. Every donor was a Caucasian adult living in Nashville, Tennessee, USA. After blood collection by leukapheresis, PBMCs were isolated using Ficoll-Histopaque density gradient centrifugation and then cryopreserved in the vapor phase of liquid nitrogen. Purity and quantity of every magnetically sorted T cell population were checked by analytical flow cytometry. Genomic DNA was isolated from each sorted fraction and quantified by UV absorbance on a Nanodrop 2000c. This sample is part of a study of shared clonotypes between healthy human individuals (dated by TCRdb to about 2020). The study in broad terms: The cohort included a few men and a couple of women between 18 and 49 years of age. Per donor, three plates each were used for CD4 naive and CD4 memory, two for CD8 naive, and one for CD8 memory. To estimate repertoire size and how much clonotypes are shared between individuals, the study performed deep sequencing of blood TCR repertoires from a handful of healthy adults. To increase sequencing depth and limit assay-specific biases, different laboratories used diverse techniques to prepare libraries and sequence TCR repertoires. Per donor, leukapheresis produced somewhere between about 0.94 and 9.5 billion PBMCs. The paper's findings and limits, for the study overall: Only blood was sampled, and tissue TCR repertoires likely differ from those in blood. Compared with non-shared clonotypes, clonotypes shared by all four sorted-subset donors had higher generation probabilities. Rarefaction of sorted-subset datasets indicated incomplete sequencing despite the large sequencing depth. Because the study included a small number of donors, the genetic and exposure-history diversity represented was limited. Based on pairwise subsampling, the degree of clonotype sharing among donors was expected to be affected by sequencing depth. Naive subsets generally had larger estimated clonotype richness than memory subsets. Sharing across four donors was observed for about 5% of naive CD4, less than 4% of naive CD8, roughly 2.4% of memory CD4, and roughly 0.4% of memory CD8 clonotypes.

TCR CDR3 regions were amplified from genomic DNA by multiplex PCR using the deep immunoSEQ assay. Genomic DNA extracted from each cell subset was distributed evenly over all wells of several immunoSEQ 96-well plates, and each plate served as one replicate. Each replicate PCR for sorted subsets received 200 ng genomic DNA, equal to roughly 30,000 T cell genomes. The purified libraries were quantified using a Qubit 3.0 fluorometer, sized with a Bioanalyzer 2100, and then quantified again using the KAPA Library Quantification kit. Each immunoSEQ 96-well plate was sequenced on its own single-read 150-cycle Illumina NextSeq 550 flow cell. The paper's processing steps were these. Because the immunoSEQ output held only junctional sequences and lacked quality scores, the filtering could not match the filtering applied to full-length reads. Sequences were annotated with PyIR, a Python wrapper for IgBLAST v1.9, and V/J genes and CDR3 were assigned using IMGT germline references. Any read was removed if the V/J assignment was weak (E-value above 1e-6), the CDR3 was missing, or the read contained stop codons, out-of-frame junctions, or ambiguous translated residues. V3J clonotypes were defined as sequences sharing the same inferred V gene, J gene, and CDR3 amino acid sequence. Percentage overlap between repertoires was calculated by dividing the number of shared unique clonotypes by the size of the smaller repertoire. RTK rarefaction, the Chao1 estimator, and Recon v2.1 estimates of unobserved clonotypes were used to assess repertoire richness. Generation probabilities were computed with OLGA for all TCRbeta clonotypes obtained by the gDNA method from four donors. Entries here come from immuneACCESS through TCRdb and include only in-frame sequences with V and J called. Some clones fail to appear in such tables; in the studies checked, an unresolved V gene covers under half of the shortfall, and the cause of the remainder is unknown. The V and J calls and clone size were taken over from that table, and D and trimming were inferred from the DNA. Present in this sample are 1.5 million to 2.5 million clones, roughly 95% of which were seen just once. 1.2% of the sample rests with the top ten.

Material: naive CD8+ T cells sorted from blood. The cell subset or site label here, explained by the study, means: CD45RA+CCR7+. The TCR originated in a man aged 18 to 29 in good health.

At the DNA level, the sequence is TGTGCCAGCAGCCTAGGGGGGGGAGCAGATACGCAGTATTTT. This is translated as CASSLGGGADTQYF. The receptor chain draws on TRBV28 and TRBJ2-3, with a weak D call of TRBD2 (7 bases match). CDR3 length: 14 amino acids, cysteine to phenylalanine. Only CDR3 DNA is held: 42 bases, read in frame from base 1. The junction shows trimming of 6 bases on V and 4 bases on J, plus 14 bases between the germline ends. CDR1 MDHEN and CDR2 SYDVKM were looked up in the germline V gene.